Below are 18 T cell receptor beta chains sequenced from a single sample in a study of OX40 agonist ivuxolimab in advanced cancers. Data came from immunoSEQ multiplex PCR; TCRdb stores just in-frame clones and leaves some out. The table includes approximately 120,000 clones, 85% to 95% detected once. Specimen: CD4+ or CD8+ T cells sorted from blood, collected in a trial of the OX40 agonist ivuxolimab. All receptors derive from an adult with an advanced solid tumor such as melanoma, head and neck, liver or kidney cancer.

This rearrangement joins TRBV15 to TRBJ2-7, with no clear D. CDR1 is LNHNV and CDR2 is YYDKDF in the germline V gene (reference sequence). Trimming cost V 4 bases and J 0 bases, with 10 bases left between them. The CDR3 spans 14 residues. This CDR3 reads CATSIGGPSYEQYF. The CDR3 DNA reads as TGTGCCACCAGCATCGGTGGGCCCTCCTACGAGCAGTACTTC.

This chain joins TRBV19 and TRBJ1-6, with D unresolved. Trimming took off 2 bases at V and 7 bases at J, with 15 bases between the two ends. The germline gives CDR1 LNHDA, CDR2 SQIVND (reference sequence). This CDR3 region has 16 residues. DNA of the CDR3: TGTGCCAGTAGTATAACGGCACCCCCCGTGAATTCACCCCTCCACTTT. This gives the protein CASSITAPPVNSPLHF. The whole variable domain, filled in from reference TRBV19 and TRBJ1-6, reads DGGITQSPKYLFRKEGQNVTLSCEQNLNHDAMYWYRQDPGQGLRLIYYSQIVNDFQKGDIAEGYSVSREKKESFPLTVTSAQKNPTAFYLCASSITAPPVNSPLHFGNGTRLTVT.

The rearrangement links TRBV5-1 to TRBJ1-5; 7 nucleotides align to TRBD1. J gave up 2 bases and V 4 bases, and 6 bases lay outside the gene matches. This CDR3 comprises 15 residues. CDR1 is SGHRS, CDR2 YFSETQ, per germline. CDR3 region: CASSAGGYGNQPQHF. CDR3 DNA: TGCGCCAGCAGCGCAGGGGGGTATGGCAATCAGCCCCAGCATTTT.

The J gene is TRBJ1-5, the V gene TRBV28, with D tentatively TRBD1 (6 bases). The germline V gene encodes CDR1 MDHEN and CDR2 SYDVKM. This CDR3 has 16 amino acids. Trimming pared 2 bases from V and 7 bases from J, leaving 18 bases between. The CDR3 region has the DNA TGTGCCAGCAGTTTAGTTGGGGGGGCGAGGAGGCAGCCCCAGCATTTT. It specifies CASSLVGGARRQPQHF.

The chain employs TRBV7-3 and TRBJ2-7, with 8 nucleotides matching TRBD1. The CDR3 spans 17 residues. The germline gives CDR1 SGHTA, CDR2 FQGTGA. With V trimmed by 1 base and J by 0 bases, 8 bases remained unmatched. The CDR3 spells CASSLNRLGTGSYEQYF. CDR3 nucleotides: TGTGCCAGCAGCTTAAATAGGCTCGGGACAGGCTCCTACGAGCAGTACTTC.

The chain employs TRBV18 and TRBJ1-2; D unclear. V gave up 7 bases and J gave up 7 bases, with 19 bases separating them. CDR1 KGHSH and CDR2 LQKENI come from the germline V gene. This CDR3 spans 14 amino acids. CDR3 loop: CASCPPSRGPGYTF. CDR3 coding DNA: TGTGCCAGCTGCCCCCCGTCTCGGGGTCCTGGCTACACCTTC.

The chain employs TRBV7-8 and TRBJ2-7, with TRBD1 matching 12 bases. With 5 bases clipped from V and 4 bases from J, the junction kept 6 bases outside the gene matches. The CDR3 covers 15 residues. Germline V gene sequence: CDR1 SGHVS, CDR2 FQNEAQ. The DNA for the CDR3 is TGTGCCAGCAGCGCGGGACAGGGGGCTGCGTACGAGCAGTACTTC. Amino acids: CASSAGQGAAYEQYF.

The chain combines TRBV2 with TRBJ2-6; D is unresolved. V lost 7 bases and J lost 0, with 10 bases in between. Germline V gene data show CDR1 as SNHLY and CDR2 as FYNNEI. The CDR3 consists of 15 residues. The CDR3 spells CASTWAFSGANVLTF. In nucleotides, the CDR3 is TGTGCCAGCACCTGGGCTTTCTCTGGGGCCAACGTCCTGACTTTC.

The rearrangement uses TRBV19 and TRBJ2-1, with 13 bases identical to TRBD2. Germline V lookup: CDR1 LNHDA, CDR2 SQIVND (reference sequence). The CDR3 is 14 amino acids. The V segment lost 6 bases and the J segment 6 bases; nucleotides outside the gene matches: 2. In DNA, the CDR3 is TGTGCCAGTAGACTAGCGGGAGGGCGCAATGAGCAGTTCTTC. It codes for CASRLAGGRNEQFF.

The chain couples TRBV14 to TRBJ2-3; no clear D. V lost 3 bases and J lost 0, with 10 bases in between. There are 15 residues in the CDR3. CDR1 is SGHDN and CDR2 is FVKESK in the germline V gene. The CDR3 sequence: CASSHARPSTDTQYF. The CDR3 region has the DNA TGTGCCAGCAGCCATGCTAGACCTAGCACAGATACGCAGTATTTT.

The chain employs TRBV5-1 and TRBJ1-1, with no clear D. CDR1 and CDR2 (germline): SGHRS, YFSETQ. Trimming removed 4 bases at V and 0 bases at J, with 4 bases between. The CDR3 is 12 residues long. DNA for the CDR3: TGCGCCAGCAGCCTGGTGAACACTGAAGCTTTCTTT. Its protein is CASSLVNTEAFF.

The CDR3 DNA reads as TGTGCCAGCAGTTTTTCTAGCGGGAGTTTCACCGGGGAGCTGTTTTTT. Translation gives CASSFSSGSFTGELFF. This chain connects TRBV27 to TRBJ2-2; 10 bases match TRBD2. The germline V gene has CDR1 MNHEY and CDR2 SMNVEV (reference sequence). Unmatched junction bases numbered 5, after V lost 3 bases and J lost 4 bases. This CDR3 comprises 16 residues.

This rearrangement joins TRBV5-4 to TRBJ1-3; 12 nucleotides match TRBD1. In germline, CDR1 is SGHNT, CDR2 YYREEE (reference sequence). The ends lost 5 bases at V and 3 bases at J; junction bases unmatched: 6. This CDR3 is built from 16 residues. CDR3 sequence (DNA): TGTGCCAGCAGTACCGGGACAGGGGGCGGTGGAAACACCATATATTTT. Translation gives CASSTGTGGGGNTIYF.

CDR3 nucleotide sequence: TGTGCCAGCAGCGTAGAGCGGAGCTGGAGCACAGATACGCAGTATTTT. This gives the protein CASSVERSWSTDTQYF. The chain employs TRBV9 and TRBJ2-3, with D tentatively TRBD2 (5 bases). The germline CDR1 and CDR2 sequences are SGDLS and YYNGEE. Between the trimmed V and J ends, which lost 0 bases and 0 bases, there was a span of 11 bases. The CDR3 runs to 16 residues.

V gene TRBV4-1 combines with J gene TRBJ1-4, with D maybe TRBD1 (6 bases). The CDR3 is made up of 15 amino acids. Germline CDR1 MGHRA, CDR2 YSYEKL. Trimming shortened V by 4 bases and J by 0 bases, and 9 bases separated the two germline ends. The CDR3 loop reads CASSPRTATNEKLFF. CDR3 DNA: TGCGCCAGCAGCCCACGGACAGCAACTAATGAAAAACTGTTTTTT.

The chain has TRBV6-6 and TRBJ1-1, with 10 nucleotides matching TRBD1. The CDR3 covers 14 residues. Germline lookup yields CDR1 MNHNY and CDR2 SVGAGI (reference sequence). J lost 4 bases, V lost 6 bases, and 5 bases had no gene match. CDR3: CASSGGQGFTEAFF. The CDR3 DNA sequence: TGTGCCAGCAGCGGGGGACAGGGGTTCACTGAAGCTTTCTTT.

Of note for this clone: At one of its ends the junction is not consistent with the germline gene, which may arise from a read error. The chain joins TRBV7-3 to TRBJ1-1; a possible D gene is TRBD1 (6 bases). CDR3 size: 13 residues. Germline lookup yields CDR1 SGHTA and CDR2 FQGTGA. The CDR3 bases are TGTACCAGCAGCTTAACAGGGCCCACTGAAGCTTTCTTT. It translates to CTSSLTGPTEAFF.

The chain links TRBV10-2 to TRBJ2-3, with 15 bases matching TRBD2. In germline, CDR1 is WSHSY, CDR2 SAAADI. CDR3 length equals 15 residues. V dropped 5 bases and J dropped 6; count of bases not matched to a gene: 3. CDR3 nucleotides: TGCGCCAGCAGTCCCGGGACTAGCGGGAGGGATACGCAGTATTTT. It translates to CASSPGTSGRDTQYF.